Shown below are 28 T cell receptor beta chains from a single sample sequenced in a study of T cells after yellow fever vaccination. Each CDR3 protein is one row after TCRdb ran MiXCR on the 5' RACE reads. The table lists 170,000 or so distinct CDR3 sequences, about 6% of them singletons. The sample consisted of CD4+ T cells sorted from PBMCs, taken on the day of the first yellow fever vaccination. Source of these receptors: a man aged 18 to 30 who received the YFV17D yellow fever vaccine.

This clonotype was detected many times. The chain couples TRBV7-2 to TRBJ2-1; 15 nucleotides agree with TRBD2. The CDR3 spans 15 residues. V was clipped by 6 bases and J by 7 bases; unmatched bases: 4. Germline V gene data show CDR1 as SGHTA and CDR2 as FQGNSA. In DNA, the CDR3 is TGTGCCAGCAGTTTCGGACTAGCGGGGGGGAATGAGCAGTTCTTC. It codes for CASSFGLAGGNEQFF.

The chain employs TRBV4-3 and TRBJ1-2, with D unresolved. V was pared by 0 bases and J by 2 bases, with 13 bases between. Per germline, CDR1 LGHNA and CDR2 YSLEER. The CDR3 runs 16 residues. The CDR3 nucleotides read TGCGCCAGCAGCCAAGATCGCCTGGGCAGAAACTATGGCTACACCTTC. The encoded protein is CASSQDRLGRNYGYTF.

This chain connects TRBV10-3 to TRBJ1-2; D gene unclear. CDR1 is ENHRY, CDR2 SYGVKD, per germline. V was trimmed by 4 bases and J by 4 bases, leaving 10 bases between them. The CDR3 extends over 13 amino acids. CDR3 nucleotides: TGTGCCATCAGTGGGGTGGCGGTCTATGGCTACACCTTC. Translating it yields CAISGVAVYGYTF.

This clonotype has at least ten counts. The chain recombines TRBV5-6 with TRBJ2-5; D ambiguous. Germline V lookup: CDR1 SGHDT, CDR2 YYEEEE. This CDR3 is built from 13 residues. The ends were cut back, 2 bases at V and 9 bases at J, with 14 bases in the middle. The CDR3 protein is CASSLEQPTSQYF. In DNA, the CDR3 is TGTGCCAGCAGCTTAGAACAACCCACCTCCCAGTACTTC.

DNA of the CDR3: TGTGCCAGCACCTACGTAGGGGCAGGGGGATACGAGCAGTACTTC. It is translated as CASTYVGAGGYEQYF. V and J are TRBV27 and TRBJ2-7; 7 nucleotides line up with TRBD1. This CDR3 is 15 amino acids long. V was pared by 7 bases and J by 4 bases, with 13 bases of the junction left unmatched. CDR1 MNHEY and CDR2 SMNVEV come from the germline V gene (reference sequence).

This clonotype was found many times. V gene TRBV7-9 combines with J gene TRBJ1-1; D unresolved. Trimming cost V 4 bases and J 5 bases, with 17 bases left between them. Germline CDR1 and CDR2: SEHNR and FQNEAQ (reference sequence). The CDR3 is made up of 15 amino acids. In DNA, the CDR3 is TGTGCCAGCAGCTCCCGAGCGTTAGGTGAGACTGAAGCTTTCTTT. Its protein product is CASSSRALGETEAFF.

This chain uses TRBV19 with TRBJ1-3; the D is unclear. Trimming stripped 4 bases from V and 1 base from J, with 11 bases between. The CDR3 totals 15 residues. Per the germline V gene, CDR1 is LNHDA and CDR2 is SQIVND (reference sequence). The CDR3 region is CASSTTGGSGNTIYF. Written as DNA, the CDR3 is TGTGCCAGTAGTACGACGGGAGGGTCTGGAAACACCATATATTTT.

This sequence joins TRBV20-1 and TRBJ2-3; a possible D gene is TRBD2 (6 bases). Germline-derived CDR1 and CDR2 are DFQATT and SNEGSKA (reference sequence). V lost 2 bases to trimming and J lost 3 bases, with 12 bases between them. The CDR3 covers 14 residues. CDR3 in amino acids: CSARRSAGTDTQYF. CDR3 nucleotide sequence: TGCAGTGCTAGAAGGTCGGCGGGGACAGATACGCAGTATTTT.

At least ten counts were recorded for this clonotype. This chain connects TRBV18 to TRBJ1-1; 8 bases fit TRBD1. The CDR3 length is 13 residues. Unmatched junction bases numbered 6, after V lost 6 bases and J lost 6 bases. In germline, CDR1 is KGHSH, CDR2 LQKENI. CDR3 DNA sequence: TGTGCCAGCTCGGGGACAGGTTGGGCTGAAGCTTTCTTT. Amino acids: CASSGTGWAEAFF.

The sample holds a few counts of this clonotype. This chain links TRBV5-1 with TRBJ2-5; 8 bases map to TRBD2. The CDR3 loop spans 17 amino acids. V shed 0 bases and J 2 bases; nucleotides not matched to a gene: 9. Germline CDR1 SGHRS, CDR2 YFSETQ. In DNA, the CDR3 is TGCGCCAGCAGCTTGGTTGCGGGGGGCCGTCAGCAAGAGACCCAGTACTTC. This encodes CASSLVAGGRQQETQYF. The variable domain in full, with the rest retrieved from reference TRBV5-1 and TRBJ2-5, is KAGVTQTPRYLIKTRGQQVTLSCSPISGHRSVSWYQQTPGQGLQFLFEYFSETQRNKGNFPGRFSGRQFSNSRSEMNVSTLELGDSALYLCASSLVAGGRQQETQYFGPGTRLLVL.

This clonotype was seen ten or more times. The chain couples TRBV6-2 or TRBV6-3 to TRBJ1-5; unclear D gene. The CDR3 is made up of 12 amino acids. The V end lost 2 bases, the J end lost 5 bases, and 4 bases lay between the germline ends. Germline values: CDR1 MNHEY, CDR2 SVGEGT. The CDR3 DNA sequence: TGTGCCAGCAGTTACAGGGATCAGCCCCAGCATTTT. Amino acid sequence: CASSYRDQPQHF.

A few counts support this clonotype. CDR3 nucleotide sequence: TGTGCCAGTTATGGGCCGGGAGCTCCGAACACCGGGGAGCTGTTTTTT. This sequence encodes CASYGPGAPNTGELFF. The chain is built from TRBV19 and TRBJ2-2; a possible D gene is TRBD2 (6 bases). V lost 8 bases and J lost 0, with 16 bases in between. Per germline, CDR1 LNHDA and CDR2 SQIVND (reference sequence). The CDR3 sequence is 16 residues long.

This clonotype has at least ten counts. V and J are TRBV5-1 and TRBJ1-4, with D unclear. Trimming took 0 bases from V and 7 from J, leaving 10 bases between them. The CDR3 runs to 14 residues. Germline loops: CDR1 SGHRS, CDR2 YFSETQ. CDR3 loop: CASSLGRAREKLFF. DNA of the CDR3: TGCGCCAGCAGCTTGGGGAGGGCGCGTGAAAAACTGTTTTTT.

The sample holds a few counts of this clonotype. V usage is TRBV5-5 and J usage is TRBJ1-1; unclear D gene. The CDR3 totals 15 residues. Trimming left V 3 bases short and J 2 bases short, with 14 bases between. Germline V lookup: CDR1 SGHKS, CDR2 YYEKEE (reference sequence). CDR3 sequence (DNA): TGTGCCAGCAGCTGGGCGGCCGGGGTAAACACTGAAGCTTTCTTT. Amino acid sequence: CASSWAAGVNTEAFF.

In this sample, this clonotype turned up many times. The rearrangement joins TRBV5-1 to TRBJ2-3; D possibly corresponds to TRBD1 (8 bases). This CDR3 region has 14 residues. Germline-derived CDR1 and CDR2 are SGHRS and YFSETQ. The V gene lost 4 bases and the J gene lost 4 bases, with 13 bases spanning the gap. CDR3: CASSPTGGADTQYF. In DNA, the CDR3 is TGCGCCAGCAGCCCTACAGGGGGGGCAGATACGCAGTATTTT.

This clonotype appeared a few times. The rearrangement links TRBV12-3 or TRBV12-4 to TRBJ1-1; no clear D. Trimming removed 2 bases from V and 7 bases from J, with 11 bases in between. The CDR3 consists of 13 residues. CDR3 loop: CASSLNAPLEAFF. The CDR3 coding sequence is TGTGCCAGCAGTTTAAACGCACCTCTTGAAGCTTTCTTT.

This clonotype was seen more than once but under ten times. The CDR3 sequence is CSVEGDRGELNEQFF. The DNA of the CDR3 is TGCAGCGTTGAAGGTGACAGGGGCGAGCTCAATGAGCAGTTCTTC. The chain employs TRBV29-1 and TRBJ2-1; 8 nucleotides line up with TRBD1. The CDR3 has 15 amino acids. CDR1 and CDR2 from the germline V gene are SQVTM and ANQGSEA. With V trimmed by 1 base and J by 6 bases, 8 bases remained unmatched.

This clonotype was seen a few times. The rearrangement joins TRBV12-3 or TRBV12-4 to TRBJ1-5, with 7 bases lining up with TRBD1. This CDR3 has 15 residues. V was clipped by 5 bases and J by 0 bases; unmatched bases: 4. The DNA for the CDR3 is TGTGCCAGCAGTAGGACAGGCTATAGCAATCAGCCCCAGCATTTT. Its translation is CASSRTGYSNQPQHF.

The table lists this clonotype with a few counts. The rearrangement joins TRBV23-1 to TRBJ2-7, with TRBD2 matching 7 bases. TRBV23-1 is identified as an open reading frame with a role that is uncertain. V lost 8 bases to trimming and J lost 5 bases; unmatched junction nucleotides: 15. This CDR3 has 15 residues. The CDR3 DNA reads as TGCGCCAGCCGAAGGGGAGGGGAACCGAAGGACGAGCAGTACTTC. This translates into CASRRGGEPKDEQYF.

This clonotype appeared many times. The chain combines TRBV5-1 with TRBJ2-3, with TRBD2 matching 7 bases. V was pared by 3 bases and J by 6 bases, with 10 bases of the junction left unmatched. The CDR3 length is 15 residues. The germline V gene encodes CDR1 SGHRS and CDR2 YFSETQ. CDR3 DNA sequence: TGCGCCAGCAGCTCCCAGCGGGGTGGTTGGGATACGCAGTATTTT. This gives the protein CASSSQRGGWDTQYF.

The gene calls are TRBV5-1 and TRBJ1-5; D is perhaps TRBD1 (5 bases). Germline CDR1 SGHRS, CDR2 YFSETQ. The CDR3 contains 13 residues. V gave up 3 bases and J gave up 7 bases, with 11 bases separating them. The CDR3 protein is CASSSGTEQPQHF. CDR3 nucleotides: TGCGCCAGCAGCTCAGGGACGGAACAGCCCCAGCATTTT.

The CDR3 coding sequence is TGTGCCAGCAGCGGAATGTTGACGGGGGCTAACTATGGCTACACCTTC. Protein product: CASSGMLTGANYGYTF. This sequence joins TRBV5-6 and TRBJ1-2, with D perhaps matching TRBD1 (5 bases). Germline loops: CDR1 SGHDT, CDR2 YYEEEE. The CDR3 consists of 16 residues. Trimming stripped 4 bases from V and 0 bases from J, with 16 bases between.

This clonotype was observed at least ten times. The chain combines TRBV6-5 with TRBJ2-1, with a tentative D call TRBD2 (7 bases). In germline, CDR1 is MNHEY, CDR2 SVGAGI. With 4 bases removed from V and 4 bases from J, the gap between germline ends came to 14 bases. The CDR3 has 15 residues. CDR3 bases: TGTGCCAGCAGTTTTTCGGGGGGCTTGTACAATGAGCAGTTCTTC. This encodes CASSFSGGLYNEQFF.

This clonotype showed up just a few times. The chain employs TRBV3-1 and TRBJ1-3; D remains unclear. The CDR3 covers 13 residues. Trimming shortened V by 1 base and J by 4 bases, and 5 bases separated the two germline ends. The germline gives CDR1 LGHDT, CDR2 YNNKEL (reference sequence). CDR3 sequence: CASSQVGGNTIYF. The CDR3 region has the DNA TGTGCCAGCAGCCAAGTCGGAGGAAACACCATATATTTT.

This clonotype was recorded many times. The chain links TRBV29-1 to TRBJ2-7; 8 bases are shared with TRBD1. The V gene's germline CDR1 is SQVTM and CDR2 ANQGSEA. The CDR3 has 11 residues. V shed 4 bases, J shed 12 bases, and the junction held 8 bases outside the gene matches. The CDR3 sequence: CSVGYQGATYF. CDR3 nucleotide sequence: TGCAGCGTTGGGTACCAGGGGGCCACGTACTTC.

This clonotype appeared many times. The rearrangement joins TRBV29-1 to TRBJ2-5; 12 bases match TRBD1. The CDR3 totals 17 residues. Germline CDR1 reads SQVTM; CDR2 reads ANQGSEA. The ends lost 0 bases at V and 5 bases at J; junction bases unmatched: 10. CDR3 nucleotides: TGCAGCGTTGAAGATCCATGGGGACAGGGGGCCTGGGAGACCCAGTACTTC. Its translation: CSVEDPWGQGAWETQYF.

In this sample, this clonotype turned up many times. The chain carries TRBV13 and TRBJ2-3; the match to TRBD1 covers 7 bases. This CDR3 spans 14 amino acids. Germline loops: CDR1 PRHDT, CDR2 FYEKMQ (reference sequence). J gave up 5 bases and V 6 bases, and 8 bases lay outside the gene matches. CDR3 sequence reads: CASRTGLHKDTQYF. As DNA, the CDR3 is TGTGCCAGCAGGACAGGGCTCCACAAAGATACGCAGTATTTT.

This clonotype appeared many times. The chain uses TRBV5-6 and TRBJ2-3; D is possibly TRBD1 or TRBD2 (5 bases each). V was clipped by 3 bases and J by 2 bases, with 10 bases between them. The CDR3 extends over 14 amino acids. Germline CDR1 SGHDT, CDR2 YYEEEE. DNA of the CDR3: TGTGCCAGCAGCTCGGGACCACTCACAGATACGCAGTATTTT. Translation: CASSSGPLTDTQYF. The whole variable domain, remainder taken from reference TRBV5-6 and TRBJ2-3, is DAGVTQSPTHLIKTRGQQVTLRCSPKSGHDTVSWYQQALGQGPQFIFQYYEEEERQRGNFPDRFSGHQFPNYSSELNVNALLLGDSALYLCASSSGPLTDTQYFGPGTRLTVL.